The present T cell receptor beta chain was sequenced within a study of cytomegalovirus exposure and HLA in healthy donors. Germline CDR1 reads LNHDA; CDR2 reads SQIVND (reference sequence). CDR3 length: 13 residues. Between the trimmed V and J ends, which lost 5 bases and 4 bases, there was a span of 12 bases. Study-level results: In an earlier analysis, in some 500 donors, most V segments appeared productive either ~87% or ~30% of the time. Beyond CMV serostatus, there was no information to go on about immune exposure.

PCR primers comprised 60 Vbeta and 13 Jbeta primers. In the authors' workflow: It was a later analysis that counted tens of millions of unique TCR beta chains, of which about 10 million were shared. This table comes from immunoSEQ multiplex PCR, and its TCRdb copy is limited to in-frame clones, with some not included. V and J calls and clone size are those listed in that table; D and trimming were worked out from the DNA. The table lists roughly 92,000 clones, around 8% of them singletons. To note about this clone: What it binds is not known.

The V and J genes are TRBV19 and TRBJ2-7, with D tentatively TRBD2 (6 bases). Specimen: PBMCs. This receptor was obtained from a man aged 50 to 60 in good health and CMV-seronegative. This CDR3 is CASSDTGGYEQYF. The DNA of the CDR3 is TGTGCCAGTAGTGATACAGGAGGGTACGAGCAGTACTTC. Using reference TRBV19 and TRBJ2-7 for the parts outside the CDR3, the full variable domain is DGGITQSPKYLFRKEGQNVTLSCEQNLNHDAMYWYRQDPGQGLRLIYYSQIVNDFQKGDIAEGYSVSREKKESFPLTVTSAQKNPTAFYLCASSDTGGYEQYFGPGTRLTVT.